This TCR beta chain was retrieved from a study of OX40 agonist ivuxolimab in advanced cancers. Profiled with immunoSEQ multiplex PCR; TCRdb holds only in-frame clones, not every one. The sample includes about 64,000 clones, about four fifths seen only once; the top ten take about 2.5%. Sequenced here: CD4+ or CD8+ T cells sorted from blood, sampled in a trial of the OX40 agonist ivuxolimab. The sequence came from an adult with an advanced solid tumor such as melanoma, head and neck, liver or kidney cancer.

The CDR3 loop reads CATSQRQPTDTQYF. The CDR3, as DNA: TGTGCCACCAGCCAGCGACAGCCCACAGATACGCAGTATTTT. This chain connects TRBV15 to TRBJ2-3; tentatively, D is TRBD1 (5 bases). V was clipped by 5 bases and J by 2 bases, with 11 bases between them. In germline, CDR1 is LNHNV, CDR2 YYDKDF (reference sequence). The CDR3 length is 14 residues. Together with reference TRBV15 and TRBJ2-3, the CDR3 gives the full variable domain: DAMVIQNPRYQVTQFGKPVTLSCSQTLNHNVMYWYQQKSSQAPKLLFHYYDKDFNNEADTPDNFQSRRPNTSFCFLDIRSPGLGDTAMYLCATSQRQPTDTQYFGPGTRLTVL.